The 21 T cell receptor beta chains listed next were all sequenced from one sample in a study of blood T cells in healthy people across ages. Together with a sample-barcoded 5' primer, a J-beta primer mix was included in a second PCR lasting about 7 to 11 cycles. TCRdb reanalysed the 5' RACE reads using MiXCR and keeps one entry per CDR3 protein. The table has around 500,000 distinct CDR3 sequences, 27% seen once; the top ten hold approximately 3.6%. A further study also used this sample, focusing on T cells of mothers and their children.

The sample consisted of blood. All receptors come from a boy between 2 and 10 years old in good health.

The V call is TRBV29-1, the J call TRBJ2-5, with 9 positions matching TRBD2. V lost 6 bases, J lost 3 bases, and 5 bases stayed unmatched. This CDR3 has 13 amino acids. Germline V CDR1 and CDR2: SQVTM, ANQGSEA. The CDR3 loop reads CSVRLAAEETQYF. CDR3 in DNA: TGCAGCGTACGACTAGCGGCGGAAGAGACCCAGTACTTC.

This clonotype was recorded many times. The rearrangement joins TRBV20-1 to TRBJ1-6, with 9 bases identical to TRBD1. The CDR3 sequence is 14 residues long. Germline V CDR1 and CDR2: DFQATT, SNEGSKA (reference sequence). The V and J ends lost 6 bases and 7 bases, in that order; junction bases with no gene match: 7. The CDR3 sequence is CSAPEGTGNSPLHF. In DNA form, the CDR3 reads TGCAGTGCCCCCGAGGGGACAGGGAATTCACCCCTCCACTTT.

V is TRBV12-3 or TRBV12-4 and J is TRBJ2-7, with TRBD2 identical over 13 bases. With V trimmed by 3 bases and J by 6 bases, 5 bases remained unmatched. CDR3 length equals 15 residues. The CDR3 bases are TGTGCCAGCAGTTTCGGACTAGCGGGGGAGCGCGAGCAGTACTTC. It translates to CASSFGLAGEREQYF.

The chain couples TRBV10-2 to TRBJ2-7; 8 bases align to TRBD2. Germline values: CDR1 WSHSY, CDR2 SAAADI. V lost 7 bases, J lost 1 base, and 12 bases stayed unmatched. The CDR3 runs to 16 residues. In DNA form, the CDR3 reads TGCGCCAGCACCGCGGTAACTAGCGGTATTTCCTACGAGCAGTACTTC. This encodes CASTAVTSGISYEQYF.

This clonotype turned up a few times. The chain recombines TRBV6-1 with TRBJ2-2; TRBD1 agrees at 10 bases. V trimming: 7 bases; J trimming: 6 bases; junction bases outside the gene matches: 8. The V gene's germline CDR1 is MNHNS and CDR2 SASEGT. CDR3 length: 15 amino acids. CDR3 in DNA: TGTGCCAGCATTCCAGGGACAGGGGACGCCGGGGAGCTGTTTTTT. It translates to CASIPGTGDAGELFF.

This clonotype was counted a few times. The rearrangement uses TRBV10-3 and TRBJ2-5; D remains ambiguous. V was shortened by 2 bases and J by 3 bases, with 4 bases between the two germline ends. Looked up from germline, CDR1 is ENHRY and CDR2 is SYGVKD. This CDR3 spans 12 amino acids. The CDR3 sequence: CAISEAEETQYF. CDR3 bases: TGTGCCATCAGTGAGGCTGAAGAGACCCAGTACTTC.

V gene TRBV9 combines with J gene TRBJ1-2; D is unresolved. This CDR3 has 14 amino acids. The germline CDR1 and CDR2 sequences are SGDLS and YYNGEE. Trimming left V 4 bases short and J 4 bases short, with 14 bases between. DNA for the CDR3: TGTGCCAGCAGCCCCCGAGGGAGGCCCTATGGCTACACCTTC. This codes for CASSPRGRPYGYTF.

This clonotype came up many times. For the CDR3, the DNA is TGTGCCATCAGAGCAGCTAGCGGTTTGAGCTCCTACGAGCAGTACTTC. It is translated as CAIRAASGLSSYEQYF. This chain links TRBV10-3 with TRBJ2-7; 7 bases are a match to TRBD2. The J segment lost 0 bases and the V segment lost 6 bases, leaving 11 bases of the junction unmatched. Germline-derived CDR1 and CDR2 are ENHRY and SYGVKD. This CDR3 contains 16 residues.

The rearrangement joins TRBV10-3 to TRBJ2-2; 7 bases align to TRBD1. Germline CDR1 reads ENHRY; CDR2 reads SYGVKD. The CDR3 spans 15 residues. Trimming removed 6 bases from V and 2 bases from J; junction bases left unmatched: 6. Here the CDR3 DNA reads TGTGCCATCAGCTTAGGGACAGCTAACACCGGGGAGCTGTTTTTT. Translation: CAISLGTANTGELFF.

This clonotype was recorded a few times. J is TRBJ2-6 and V is TRBV30; D unresolved. Germline V gives CDR1 GTSNPN, CDR2 SVGIG (reference sequence). The length of the CDR3 is 18 residues. The V gene lost 1 base and the J gene lost 0 bases, with 16 bases spanning the gap. CDR3 sequence: CAWSATTVKFSGANVLTF. The CDR3 coding sequence is TGTGCCTGGAGTGCTACCACAGTTAAGTTCTCTGGGGCCAACGTCCTGACTTTC.

In its sample, this clonotype was seen a few times. The chain combines TRBV6-5 with TRBJ2-1; unclear D gene. Trimming shortened V by 0 bases and J by 15 bases, and 9 bases separated the two germline ends. Per germline, CDR1 MNHEY and CDR2 SVGAGI. The CDR3 is 11 residues long. The CDR3 DNA sequence: TGTGCCAGCAGTTACTCGGCTAAACGGTTCTTC. Encoded protein: CASSYSAKRFF.

This clonotype was seen more than once but under ten times. This chain links TRBV12-3 or TRBV12-4 with TRBJ2-2; no reliable D call. CDR3 length: 14 amino acids. The V end lost 6 bases, the J end lost 0 bases, and 8 bases lay between the germline ends. The CDR3 DNA follows: TGTGCCAGCAGCATCGACGCGAACACCGGGGAGCTGTTTTTT. Translation: CASSIDANTGELFF.

The rearrangement links TRBV6-1 to TRBJ1-4; D might be TRBD1 (6 bases). Trimming pared 4 bases from V and 3 bases from J, leaving 9 bases between. The CDR3 loop spans 14 amino acids. Germline V gene data show CDR1 as MNHNS and CDR2 as SASEGT. The DNA for the CDR3 is TGTGCCAGCAGTGTAGAGGGGGCTAATGAAAAACTGTTTTTT. Amino acids: CASSVEGANEKLFF.

This chain links TRBV27 with TRBJ1-6, with 8 positions matching TRBD1. CDR1 and CDR2 (germline): MNHEY, SMNVEV (reference sequence). Trimming removed 6 bases from V and 7 bases from J; junction bases left unmatched: 8. This CDR3 has 15 residues. The CDR3 DNA is TGTGCCAGCAGCGAAACCGGGACAGGCAATTCACCCCTCCACTTT. It codes for CASSETGTGNSPLHF.

As regards this clonotype: An end of the junction differs from the germline gene, which may be a read error. This rearrangement joins TRBV18 to TRBJ2-3; D gene uncertain. CDR1 and CDR2 from the germline V gene are KGHSH and LQKENI. CDR3 length equals 14 residues. This chain's CDR3 is CASSLTQNTDTQYF. CDR3 sequence (DNA): TGTGCCAGCTCACTAACTCAGAACACAGATACGCAATATTTT.

The rearrangement links TRBV4-2 to TRBJ1-5; 7 bases agree with TRBD1. Germline CDR1 and CDR2: LGHNA and YNFKEQ. The CDR3 sequence is 15 residues long. Trimming cost V 1 base and J 4 bases; bases outside gene matches: 4. DNA of the CDR3: TGTGCCAGCAGCCAAGGGACAGGTTCTAATCAGCCCCAGCATTTT. It specifies CASSQGTGSNQPQHF.

V and J are TRBV11-3 and TRBJ2-7; D is perhaps TRBD1 (5 bases). The V end was cut by 7 bases, the J end by 3 bases, with 13 bases between. The CDR3 runs to 13 residues. Germline values: CDR1 SGHNT, CDR2 YENEEA. As DNA, the CDR3 is TGTGCCAGCACTCCGACAGCATTCTACGAGCAGTACTTC. It encodes CASTPTAFYEQYF.

CDR3 protein: CASSFGLSETQYF. CDR3 DNA sequence: TGTGCCAGCAGTTTCGGACTCTCAGAGACCCAGTACTTC. V usage is TRBV12-3 or TRBV12-4 and J usage is TRBJ2-5, with a possible D match to TRBD2 (5 bases). The CDR3 has 13 amino acids. Trimming removed 3 bases at V and 4 bases at J, with 9 bases between.

This clonotype was picked up a small number of times. The chain combines TRBV6-1 with TRBJ2-2; D tentatively reads TRBD1 or TRBD2 (5 bases each). CDR1 is MNHNS, CDR2 SASEGT, per germline. The CDR3 consists of 16 residues. Trimming shortened V by 8 bases and J by 3 bases, and 19 bases separated the two germline ends. CDR3 amino acids: CASRGTSAPDTGELFF. CDR3 DNA: TGTGCCAGCCGGGGCACCTCAGCCCCGGACACCGGGGAGCTGTTTTTT.

The chain recombines TRBV5-1 with TRBJ2-5; 8 positions match TRBD1. Germline V gives CDR1 SGHRS, CDR2 YFSETQ. The V gene end was trimmed by 0 bases and the J gene end by 0 bases; junction bases not matched to a gene: 1. This CDR3 spans 15 amino acids. CDR3 in amino acids: CASSLGQGYQETQYF. The CDR3 nucleotides read TGCGCCAGCAGCTTGGGACAGGGGTACCAAGAGACCCAGTACTTC.

The genes are TRBV7-2 and TRBJ1-3, with TRBD1 matching over 8 bases. The germline gives CDR1 SGHTA, CDR2 FQGNSA. CDR3 length: 17 amino acids. The V segment lost 2 bases and the J segment 2 bases; nucleotides outside the gene matches: 8. This CDR3 is CASSLRGQGAAGNTIYF. CDR3 sequence (DNA): TGTGCCAGCAGCTTACGAGGGCAGGGGGCAGCTGGAAACACCATATATTTT.